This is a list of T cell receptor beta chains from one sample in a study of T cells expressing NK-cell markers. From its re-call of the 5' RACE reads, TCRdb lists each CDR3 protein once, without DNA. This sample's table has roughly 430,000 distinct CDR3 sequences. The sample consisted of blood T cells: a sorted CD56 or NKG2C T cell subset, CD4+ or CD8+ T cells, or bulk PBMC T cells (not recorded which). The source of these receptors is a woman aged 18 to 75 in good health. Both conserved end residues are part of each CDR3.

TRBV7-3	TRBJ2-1	CASGRDRGEQFF
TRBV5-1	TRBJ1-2	CASSLTTGGNGYTF
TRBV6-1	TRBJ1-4	CASRTGSNEKLFF
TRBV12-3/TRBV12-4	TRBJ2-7	CASSGGTSGATYEQYF
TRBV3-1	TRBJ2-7	CASSEAKRTGAYEQYF
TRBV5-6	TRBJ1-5	CASSLSSVNQPQHF
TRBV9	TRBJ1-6	CASSADRGDSPLHF
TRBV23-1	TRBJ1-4	CASSQSLGSIREKLFF
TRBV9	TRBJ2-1	CASSARRNEQFF
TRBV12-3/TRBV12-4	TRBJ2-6	CASSLKWANVLTF
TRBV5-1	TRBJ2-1	CASSWDRVGEQFF
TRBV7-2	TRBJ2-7	CASSLAGDRGLREQYF
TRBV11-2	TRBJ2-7	CASSPGYIGNEQYF
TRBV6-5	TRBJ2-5	CASSGGSETQYF
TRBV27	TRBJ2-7	CASSQRDINYEQYF
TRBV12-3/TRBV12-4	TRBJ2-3	CASSLLSRDTQYF
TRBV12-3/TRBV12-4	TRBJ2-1	CASTQGVERGSYNEQFF
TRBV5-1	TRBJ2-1	CASRSEREYNEQFF
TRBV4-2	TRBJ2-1	CASSHPSGTSFNEQFF
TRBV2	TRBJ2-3	CASSSSRLGTDTQYF
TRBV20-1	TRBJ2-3	CSAKGTGELAGEGPDTQYF
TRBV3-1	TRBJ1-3	CASSQEGPRNTIYF
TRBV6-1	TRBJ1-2	CASHRDRTAGYTF
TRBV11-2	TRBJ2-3	CASSSFRGGADTQYF